Listed here is a single TCR beta chain. Its antigen is undetermined. This specimen comes from a study of cytomegalovirus exposure and HLA in healthy donors. 60 Vbeta and 13 Jbeta primers were used in PCR. Profiling relied on immunoSEQ multiplex PCR, and the TCRdb table lists in-frame clones only, not all of them. The table has approximately 110,000 clones, 15% seen once. Study-wide findings and caveats: In a later analysis, CMV-associated beta chains were mostly HLA-associated, it appeared. V segments that were indistinguishable, TRBV6-2 and TRBV6-3 among them, were omitted from analysis. A missense DCLRE1C variant was associated with V- and J-gene trimming of TCR beta chains in a later analysis, and an independent cohort replicated the association.

CDR3 length: 16 residues. CDR1 is SGHTS and CDR2 is YDEGEE in the germline V gene. Trimming stripped 4 bases from V and 3 bases from J, with 19 bases between. V usage is TRBV5-8 and J usage is TRBJ2-5, with D tentatively TRBD2 (7 bases). The TCR comes from a woman in her late teens or twenties in good health and CMV-seronegative. The sample comprised PBMCs. CDR3 region: CASSPYRGGAEETQYF. CDR3 bases: TGTGCCAGCAGCCCATATAGGGGGGGGGCTGAAGAGACCCAGTACTTC. Drawing the rest from reference TRBV5-8 and TRBJ2-5, the complete variable domain is EAGVTQSPTHLIKTRGQQATLRCSPISGHTSVYWYQQALGLGLQFLLWYDEGEERNRGNFPPRFSGRQFPNYSSELNVNALELEDSALYLCASSPYRGGAEETQYFGPGTRLLVL.